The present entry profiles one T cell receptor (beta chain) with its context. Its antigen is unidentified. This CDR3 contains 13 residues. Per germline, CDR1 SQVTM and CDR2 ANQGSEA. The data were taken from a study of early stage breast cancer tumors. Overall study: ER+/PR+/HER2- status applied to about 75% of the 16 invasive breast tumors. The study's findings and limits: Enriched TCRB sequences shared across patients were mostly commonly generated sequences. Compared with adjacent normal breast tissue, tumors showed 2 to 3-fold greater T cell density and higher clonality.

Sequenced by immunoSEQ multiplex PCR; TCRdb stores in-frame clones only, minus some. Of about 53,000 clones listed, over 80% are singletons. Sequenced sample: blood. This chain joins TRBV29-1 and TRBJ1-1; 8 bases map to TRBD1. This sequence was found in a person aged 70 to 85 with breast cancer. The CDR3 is CSIDRGRRYEAFF. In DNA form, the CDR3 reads TGCAGTATTGACAGGGGAAGGAGGTATGAAGCTTTCTTT. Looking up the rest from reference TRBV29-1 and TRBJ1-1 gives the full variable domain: SAVISQKPSRDICQRGTSLTIQCQVDSQVTMMFWYRQQPGQSLTLIATANQGSEATYESGFVIDKFPISRPNLTFSTLTVSNMSPEDSSIYLCSIDRGRRYEAFFGQGTRLTVV.